A single sample is the source of the 26 T cell receptor beta chains below, sequenced in a study of T-cell memory formation after mild COVID-19 (dated by TCRdb to the early 2020s). The library was obtained by 5' RACE. For sequencing, an Illumina NovaSeq 6000 was employed. The public reads were quality trimmed at Q25 with fastp and then assembled into clones with MiXCR by TCRdb, keeping productive beta chains. A single entry per CDR3 protein holds the most common genes and DNA from its merged rows. The sample yields around 400,000 distinct CDR3 sequences; around 24% were counted once. The ten biggest clones cover about 10% of the sample. Sequencing was carried out using PBMCs or a T cell subset sorted from them (not recorded which). The receptors shown here come from an adult woman who had mild COVID-19 (a few samples of this study predate the infection). The sample titles of this study are shuffled in the database, so cell type and time point are left out; the donor was told from shared clones.

This clonotype was counted at least ten times. J is TRBJ2-1 and V is TRBV12-3 or TRBV12-4; either TRBD1 or TRBD2 may fit D (5 bases each). The CDR3 consists of 15 residues. With 7 bases removed from V and 4 bases from J, the gap between germline ends came to 17 bases. The CDR3 reads CASTANGTLYNEQFF. DNA for the CDR3: TGTGCCAGCACTGCGAACGGGACCCTATACAATGAGCAGTTCTTC.

The chain has TRBV7-2 and TRBJ1-3, with 9 bases aligning to TRBD1. V trimming: 1 base; J trimming: 6 bases; junction bases outside the gene matches: 7. CDR1 and CDR2 from the germline V gene are SGHTA and FQGNSA. CDR3 size: 16 residues. The CDR3 here is CASSLGGTGKANTIYF. CDR3 sequence (DNA): TGTGCCAGCAGCTTAGGGGGGACAGGGAAAGCAAACACCATATATTTT.

J is TRBJ2-1 and V is TRBV9, with TRBD2 matching over 8 bases. The CDR3 length is 15 residues. CDR1 SGDLS and CDR2 YYNGEE come from the germline V gene. V shed 4 bases, J shed 10 bases, and the junction held 13 bases outside the gene matches. DNA of the CDR3: TGTGCCAGCAGCCCAATGAAGTTACCGGGAGGGGAGCAGTTCTTC. Protein: CASSPMKLPGGEQFF.

The CDR3 reads CASSQDLSSGNTIYF. The CDR3, as DNA: TGCGCCAGCAGCCAAGATCTAAGCTCTGGAAACACCATATATTTT. This sequence joins TRBV4-3 and TRBJ1-3, with D hard to call. From germline, CDR1 is LGHNA and CDR2 YSLEER. Trimming removed 0 bases from V and 0 bases from J, with 6 bases in between. This CDR3 has 15 residues.

The V gene is TRBV29-1, the J gene TRBJ2-1, with 9 bases matching TRBD2. There are 14 residues in the CDR3. Germline V gene data show CDR1 as SQVTM and CDR2 as ANQGSEA. J was trimmed by 9 bases and V by 8 bases; bases with no gene match: 14. The CDR3 coding sequence is TGCAGCAGTGATACCGGGACTAGCCTATTTGAGCAGTTCTTC. This encodes CSSDTGTSLFEQFF.

This chain connects TRBV6-8 to TRBJ2-4; D may be TRBD1 (6 bases). Germline V gene data show CDR1 as MNHGY and CDR2 as SAAAGT. CDR3 length equals 17 residues. V was pared by 3 bases and J by 7 bases, with 22 bases between. Here the CDR3 DNA reads TGTGCCAGCAGTTATGAGGTAATGGGGGCCGGTGAGAACATTCAGTACTTC. This encodes CASSYEVMGAGENIQYF.

V usage is TRBV6-6 and J usage is TRBJ1-2; no clear D. The CDR3 spans 13 residues. Germline loops: CDR1 MNHNY, CDR2 SVGAGI (reference sequence). V lost 0 bases to trimming and J lost 5 bases, with 7 bases between them. The CDR3 nucleotides are TGTGCCAGCAGTTACTCCGGAGAGTATGGCTACACCTTC. Translated, it gives CASSYSGEYGYTF.

There are a few counts of this clonotype. The chain uses TRBV12-3 or TRBV12-4 and TRBJ2-6; D may be TRBD1 (6 bases). V dropped 3 bases and J dropped 4 bases, with 13 bases sitting between them. CDR3 length: 16 amino acids. CDR3 loop: CASSLARGVGANVLTF. In nucleotides, the CDR3 is TGTGCCAGCAGTTTGGCCAGGGGAGTCGGGGCCAACGTCCTGACTTTC.

This clonotype was detected a few times. V usage is TRBV7-2 and J usage is TRBJ1-6; a possible D gene is TRBD1 (5 bases). Trimming took 0 bases from V and 7 from J, leaving 10 bases between them. Germline V gives CDR1 SGHTA, CDR2 FQGNSA. CDR3 length: 15 amino acids. DNA of the CDR3: TGTGCCAGCAGCTTAGCGTTGGGGCCCAATTCACCCCTCCACTTT. As protein: CASSLALGPNSPLHF.

The V and J genes are TRBV5-5 and TRBJ1-2; TRBD1 matches at 9 bases. V shed 4 bases and J 7 bases; nucleotides not matched to a gene: 8. The CDR3 length is 14 residues. Germline V CDR1 and CDR2: SGHKS, YYEKEE (reference sequence). The CDR3 region is CASSSRDREFGYTF. The CDR3, as DNA: TGTGCCAGCAGCAGCCGGGACAGGGAATTTGGCTACACCTTC.

J is TRBJ2-3 and V is TRBV5-1; D possibly uses TRBD1 or TRBD2 (5 bases each). The V gene lost 4 bases and the J gene lost 4 bases, with 16 bases spanning the gap. Germline V CDR1 and CDR2: SGHRS, YFSETQ. CDR3 length: 15 residues. The CDR3 bases are TGCGCCAGCAGCATTAGAGGGGTGAGGGCAGATACGCAGTATTTT. Encoded protein: CASSIRGVRADTQYF.

The genes are TRBV11-1 and TRBJ2-3; 14 positions agree with TRBD2. This CDR3 region has 17 residues. The J segment lost 7 bases and the V segment lost 4 bases, leaving 10 bases of the junction unmatched. The germline gives CDR1 SGHAT, CDR2 FQDESV (reference sequence). The CDR3 region is CASSSLGTSGGGNTQYF. As DNA, the CDR3 is TGTGCCAGCAGCTCACTCGGGACTAGCGGGGGCGGAAATACGCAGTATTTT.

The chain recombines TRBV12-3 or TRBV12-4 with TRBJ2-5; TRBD2 aligns across 7 bases. Trimming removed 5 bases from V and 5 bases from J; junction bases left unmatched: 5. This CDR3 region has 13 residues. Here the CDR3 reads CASSETSRETQYF. CDR3 coding DNA: TGTGCCAGCAGTGAGACTAGCAGGGAGACCCAGTACTTC.

The table lists this clonotype with a few counts. The chain couples TRBV6-1 to TRBJ2-5; 15 bases align to TRBD2. Germline V gene data show CDR1 as MNHNS and CDR2 as SASEGT. The CDR3 totals 15 residues. The junction had 3 bases not matched to a gene; V was cut back by 8 bases and J by 2 bases. CDR3 amino acids: CASGGLAGGQETQYF. The CDR3 DNA follows: TGTGCCAGCGGGGGACTAGCGGGGGGACAAGAGACCCAGTACTTC.

This clonotype was seen a few times. The chain carries TRBV25-1 and TRBJ1-1; D ambiguous. Germline V CDR1 and CDR2: MGHDK, SYGVNS. With 0 bases removed from V and 2 bases from J, the gap between germline ends came to 10 bases. The CDR3 covers 15 residues. The CDR3, as DNA: TGTGCCAGCAGTGAATATAATGCAGTAAACACTGAAGCTTTCTTT. It is translated as CASSEYNAVNTEAFF.

In this sample, this clonotype turned up a few times. This CDR3 is CATSRGTSGGRNEQFF. Here the CDR3 DNA reads TGTGCCACCAGCAGAGGGACTAGCGGAGGACGAAATGAGCAGTTCTTC. The rearrangement joins TRBV15 to TRBJ2-1, with 10 bases fitting TRBD2. Germline V lookup: CDR1 LNHNV, CDR2 YYDKDF (reference sequence). The CDR3 is made up of 16 amino acids. With 1 base clipped from V and 7 bases from J, the junction kept 7 bases outside the gene matches.

V and J are TRBV20-1 and TRBJ2-3, with TRBD1 identical over 10 bases. Germline V gives CDR1 DFQATT, CDR2 SNEGSKA (reference sequence). CDR3 length: 14 residues. Losses at the gene ends were 5 bases for V and 3 bases for J; bases not matched to a gene: 5. The CDR3 reads CSAPGQGRTDTQYF. In nucleotides, the CDR3 is TGCAGTGCTCCGGGACAGGGGCGAACAGATACGCAGTATTTT.

This clonotype has at least ten counts. V is TRBV20-1 and J is TRBJ2-1, with a tentative D call TRBD2 (6 bases). Germline V gene sequence: CDR1 DFQATT, CDR2 SNEGSKA (reference sequence). CDR3 length: 16 amino acids. The V end lost 6 bases, the J end lost 5 bases, and 23 bases lay between the germline ends. The CDR3 nucleotides read TGCAGTGCCTTAAAGGTGTTGAGTGAGCGGGACAATGAGCAGTTCTTC. Amino acids: CSALKVLSERDNEQFF.

V and J are TRBV15 and TRBJ2-1; 7 bases match TRBD2. Germline V gene data show CDR1 as LNHNV and CDR2 as YYDKDF (reference sequence). V was pared by 1 base and J by 5 bases, with 5 bases of the junction left unmatched. CDR3 length equals 15 residues. CDR3 sequence reads: CATSRGGSGHNEQFF. For the CDR3, the DNA is TGTGCCACCAGCAGAGGCGGTAGCGGGCACAATGAGCAGTTCTTC.

The rearrangement uses TRBV20-1 and TRBJ1-5, with D perhaps TRBD1 (6 bases). Germline-derived CDR1 and CDR2 are DFQATT and SNEGSKA (reference sequence). V shed 6 bases and J shed 3 bases, with 24 bases lying between them. This CDR3 is 17 amino acids long. The CDR3 nucleotides are TGCAGTGCAAGCGTCTTTGCAGGGGCCCCGCTCAATCAGCCCCAGCATTTT. Its protein product is CSASVFAGAPLNQPQHF.

This clonotype has just a few counts. V gene TRBV14 combines with J gene TRBJ2-2; D call uncertain. CDR3 length: 17 residues. CDR1 is SGHDN and CDR2 is FVKESK in the germline V gene. V lost 1 base and J lost 4, with 16 bases in between. The chain's CDR3 is CASSQVWAKGSTGELFF. The CDR3 bases are TGTGCCAGCAGCCAAGTTTGGGCGAAGGGAAGCACCGGGGAGCTGTTTTTT.

The chain recombines TRBV6-6 with TRBJ2-5; 10 positions agree with TRBD1. Per the germline V gene, CDR1 is MNHNY and CDR2 is SVGAGI (reference sequence). The CDR3 sequence is 12 residues long. The CDR3 is CAGRTGGETQYF. CDR3 in DNA: TGTGCAGGTCGGACAGGGGGGGAGACCCAGTACTTC.

This clonotype turned up a few times. The V call is TRBV7-2, the J call TRBJ2-7; D may be TRBD2 (6 bases). Trimming cost V 1 base and J 10 bases, with 14 bases left between them. The CDR3 spans 13 residues. Germline CDR1 is SGHTA and CDR2 is FQGNSA. CDR3 amino acids: CASSLGVGTEQYF. As DNA, the CDR3 is TGTGCCAGCAGCTTAGGGGTTGGGACTGAACAGTACTTC.

CDR3 nucleotide sequence: TGTGCCAGCAGTCGGACCCCCGGGAGCGAGCAGTACTTC. Protein product: CASSRTPGSEQYF. J is TRBJ2-7 and V is TRBV27; D may be TRBD2 (6 bases). The V gene lost 5 bases and the J gene lost 6 bases, with 14 bases spanning the gap. The CDR3 extends over 13 amino acids. Germline CDR1 MNHEY, CDR2 SMNVEV (reference sequence).

The J gene is TRBJ2-7, the V gene TRBV10-3, with D unclear. V was pared by 1 base and J by 1 base, with 8 bases between. The CDR3 consists of 14 residues. The germline CDR1 and CDR2 sequences are ENHRY and SYGVKD. CDR3 in amino acids: CAISEYGSSYEQYF. For the CDR3, the DNA is TGTGCCATCAGTGAGTATGGCAGTTCCTACGAGCAGTACTTC.

This clonotype has more than one count but fewer than ten. The CDR3 protein is CASSHPGGGYEQYF. The CDR3 coding sequence is TGTGCCAGCAGCCACCCTGGGGGGGGCTACGAGCAGTACTTC. V is TRBV14 and J is TRBJ2-7; TRBD2 aligns across 7 bases. The CDR3 is 14 amino acids. CDR1 is SGHDN, CDR2 FVKESK, per germline. V lost 3 bases to trimming and J lost 3 bases; unmatched junction nucleotides: 5. Combining the CDR3 with reference TRBV14 and TRBJ2-7 gives the whole variable domain EAGVTQFPSHSVIEKGQTVTLRCDPISGHDNLYWYRRVMGKEIKFLLHFVKESKQDESGMPNNRFLAERTGGTYSTLKVQPAELEDSGVYFCASSHPGGGYEQYFGPGTRLTVT.